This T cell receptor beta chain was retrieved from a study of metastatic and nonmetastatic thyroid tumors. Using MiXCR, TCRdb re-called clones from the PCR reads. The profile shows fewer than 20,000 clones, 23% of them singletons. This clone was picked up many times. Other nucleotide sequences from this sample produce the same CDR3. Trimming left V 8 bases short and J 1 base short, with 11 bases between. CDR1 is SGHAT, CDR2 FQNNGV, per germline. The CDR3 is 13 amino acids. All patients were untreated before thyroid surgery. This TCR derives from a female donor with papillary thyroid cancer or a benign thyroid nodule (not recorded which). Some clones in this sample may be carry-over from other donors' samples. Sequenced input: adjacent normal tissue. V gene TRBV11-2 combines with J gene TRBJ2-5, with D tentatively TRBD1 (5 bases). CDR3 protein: CASLRQIQETQYF. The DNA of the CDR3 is TGTGCCAGCTTAAGACAGATCCAAGAGACCCAGTACTTC. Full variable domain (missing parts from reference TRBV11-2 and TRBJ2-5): EAGVAQSPRYKIIEKRQSVAFWCNPISGHATLYWYQQILGQGPKLLIQFQNNGVVDDSQLPKDRFSAERLKGVDSTLKIQPAKLEDSAVYLCASLRQIQETQYFGPGTRLLVL.